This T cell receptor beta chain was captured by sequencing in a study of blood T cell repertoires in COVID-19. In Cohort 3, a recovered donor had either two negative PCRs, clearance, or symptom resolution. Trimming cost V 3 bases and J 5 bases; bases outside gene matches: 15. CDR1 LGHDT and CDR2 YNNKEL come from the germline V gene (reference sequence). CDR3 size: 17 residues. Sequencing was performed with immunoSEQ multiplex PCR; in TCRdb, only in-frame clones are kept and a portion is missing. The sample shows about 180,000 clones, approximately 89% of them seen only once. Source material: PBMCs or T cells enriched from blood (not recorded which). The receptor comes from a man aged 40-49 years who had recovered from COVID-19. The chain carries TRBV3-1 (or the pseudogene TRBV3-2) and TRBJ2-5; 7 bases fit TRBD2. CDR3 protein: CASSQVLAGRAIETQYF. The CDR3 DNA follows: TGTGCCAGCAGCCAGGTTCTAGCAGGGAGGGCGATCGAGACCCAGTACTTC.